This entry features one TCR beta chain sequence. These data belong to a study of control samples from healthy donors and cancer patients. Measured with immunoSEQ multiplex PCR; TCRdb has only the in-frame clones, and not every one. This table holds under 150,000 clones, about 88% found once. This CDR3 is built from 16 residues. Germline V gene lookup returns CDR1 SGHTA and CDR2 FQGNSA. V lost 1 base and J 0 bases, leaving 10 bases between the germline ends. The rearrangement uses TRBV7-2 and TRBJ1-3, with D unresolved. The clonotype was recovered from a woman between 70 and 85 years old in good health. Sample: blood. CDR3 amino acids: CASSLVGGSSGNTIYF. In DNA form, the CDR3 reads TGTGCCAGCAGCTTAGTTGGCGGAAGCTCTGGAAACACCATATATTTT. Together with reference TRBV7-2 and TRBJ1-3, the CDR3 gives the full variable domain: GAGVSQSPSNKVTEKGKDVELRCDPISGHTALYWYRQSLGQGLEFLIYFQGNSAPDKSGLPSDRFSAERTGGSVSTLTIQRTQQEDSAVYLCASSLVGGSSGNTIYFGEGSWLTVV.